This entry concerns a single TCR beta chain. The antigen this receptor binds is unknown. The junction departs from germline at one end; a sequencing error may be responsible. This specimen belongs to a study of T cell repertoires in cytomegalovirus infection (dated by TCRdb to the late 2010s). Looking at the study overall: Donor HLA type was relevant to the analysis, because carriage of CMV infection together with the matching HLA type was indicated by public TCR beta signatures. Summary of the overall study and its limitations: Cumulative frequency of public TCR beta family members discriminated carriers of CMV infection plus the relevant HLA type in this cohort and an independent 352-donor cohort. The ex vivo response was dominated by HLA-C-restricted CMV-specific TCR beta clonotypes, which also provided the single most frequent clonotype in two of eight donors.

TCRdb shows the sequencer as Illumina HiSeq 1500. The public sequencing data were trimmed at Q25 with fastp and processed into clonotypes with MiXCR by TCRdb, which kept only in-frame beta chains. Each CDR3 protein appears once, grouped with its most common genes and DNA. The sample table records roughly 720,000 distinct CDR3 sequences; 35% to 45% of these occur just once. The top ten clones comprise about 2.8% of the sample. The CDR3 goes from the cysteine to the phenylalanine over 14 residues. This entry keeps only the CDR3 DNA: 42 bases, framed from base 1. According to the germline V gene (reference sequence), CDR1 reads SEHNR and CDR2 reads FQNEAQ.

This clonotype was obtained from a human donor in good health (CMV status not recorded). Some clones in this sample may be carry-over from other donors' samples. The sequence links TRBV7-9 to TRBJ2-7; the junction holds 9 bases that match TRBD2. Sequenced: PBMCs. This receptor has the CDR3 CASSEASGNYEQYF. The DNA is TGTGCTAGCAGCGAGGCTAGCGGGAACTACGAGCAGTACTTC.